This TCR beta chain is from a study of PD-L1 blockade in urothelial cancer. Background on the study: From 2014, patients received atezolizumab, given as 1,200 mg intravenously every 3 weeks. Reported median T cell count for blood samples was more than 140,000.

What went into each PCR as a spike was synthetic TCR analog templates. Libraries were prepared by immunoSEQ multiplex PCR; TCRdb keeps only in-frame clonotypes and omits some of them. The top ten clones hold approximately 10% of a sample with tens of thousands of clones, over 80% of them seen once. This CDR3 is built from 15 residues. Germline V lookup: CDR1 SGHVS, CDR2 FQNEAQ. V shed 0 bases, J shed 0 bases, and the junction held 2 bases outside the gene matches. Time point reported: pretreatment peripheral blood. This clone was found a few times. This sequence joins TRBV7-8 and TRBJ2-7, with 7 bases lining up with TRBD2. Sample: PBMCs, taken around atezolizumab (anti-PD-L1) treatment. The origin of this receptor is a woman in her seventies with urothelial cancer. In DNA form, the CDR3 reads TGTGCCAGCAGCTTAGCGCGGGGGAGCTCCTACGAGCAGTACTTC. Its translation is CASSLARGSSYEQYF.